This is a list of T cell receptor delta chains from one sample in a study of gamma-delta T cells after stem cell transplantation. TCRdb called clones anew from the RT-PCR reads with CATT. The sample consists of about 1,400 delta-chain clones, under 2.5% of them appearing once. The sequenced sample was gamma-delta T cells. The receptors were gathered from a human donor. It is not recorded whose cells these are; they may come from a transplant donor. Both conserved end residues are part of each CDR3. The D gene is left open where the match is weak. Size values are once, few and many counts, or a class for expanded clones, and some rows have none.

CDR3 protein: CALGDAIRWIPGDKLIF
CDR3 DNA: TGTGCTCTTGGGGACGCTATAAGGTGGATACCGGGCGATAAACTCATCTTT
clone size: medium-sized
J gene: TRDJ1
V gene: TRDV1
D gene: -

CDR3 protein: CACDPAEGDILTDKLIF
CDR3 DNA: TGTGCCTGTGACCCCGCCGAGGGGGACATCCTCACCGATAAACTCATCTTT
clone size: few
J gene: TRDJ1
V gene: TRDV2
D gene: -

CDR3 protein: CALGELLGYTDKLIF
CDR3 DNA: TGTGCTCTTGGGGAATTGCTGGGATACACCGATAAACTCATCTTT
clone size: -
J gene: TRDJ1
V gene: TRDV1
D gene: -

CDR3 protein: CALGELALEWLGDTSYTDKLIF
CDR3 DNA: TGTGCTCTTGGGGAACTTGCCCTCGAGTGGTTGGGGGATACGTCTTACACCGATAAACTCATCTTT
clone size: medium-sized
J gene: TRDJ1
V gene: TRDV1
D gene: TRDD3

CDR3 protein: CAASSKPSYPFTGGYAGTDKLIF
CDR3 DNA: TGTGCAGCAAGCTCTAAACCTTCCTACCCCTTTACTGGGGGATACGCGGGGACCGATAAACTCATCTTT
clone size: medium-sized
J gene: TRDJ1
V gene: TRAV29/DV5
D gene: TRDD3

CDR3 protein: CACDTVLGSKRFMTAQLFF
CDR3 DNA: TGTGCCTGTGACACCGTACTGGGGAGCAAGAGGTTTATGACAGCACAACTCTTCTTT
clone size: large
J gene: TRDJ2
V gene: TRDV2
D gene: TRDD3

CDR3 protein: CAFDLPTRELGGYAPSYTDKLIF
CDR3 DNA: TGTGCCTTTGATCTTCCTACAAGGGAACTAGGGGGATACGCCCCATCCTACACCGATAAACTCATCTTT
clone size: medium-sized
J gene: TRDJ1
V gene: TRDV3
D gene: TRDD3

CDR3 protein: CALFGSYVFDWGIYTDKLIF
CDR3 DNA: TGTGCCTTATTCGGTTCCTACGTCTTTGACTGGGGGATCTACACCGATAAACTCATCTTT
clone size: medium-sized
J gene: TRDJ1
V gene: TRDV1
D gene: TRDD3

CDR3 protein: CALGPPFLRWGIAPDKLIF
CDR3 DNA: TGTGCTCTTGGGCCTCCCTTCCTACGGTGGGGGATAGCCCCCGATAAACTCATCTTT
clone size: medium-sized
J gene: TRDJ1
V gene: TRDV1
D gene: -

CDR3 protein: CALGDSTKGGEYTDKLIF
CDR3 DNA: TGTGCTCTTGGGGACAGTACCAAGGGCGGGGAGTACACCGATAAACTCATCTTT
clone size: large
J gene: TRDJ1
V gene: TRDV1
D gene: -

CDR3 protein: CAFHPLQYWGIAGKLIF
CDR3 DNA: TGTGCCTTTCACCCCCTACAGTACTGGGGGATAGCAGGTAAACTCATCTTT
clone size: medium-sized
J gene: TRDJ1
V gene: TRDV3
D gene: TRDD3

CDR3 protein: CASPSSFGRWGIPLGTDKLIF
CDR3 DNA: TGTGCCTCTCCGTCCTCCTTCGGACGCTGGGGGATTCCCCTTGGAACCGATAAACTCATCTTT
clone size: -
J gene: TRDJ1
V gene: TRDV3
D gene: TRDD3

CDR3 protein: CALRPSFTMWGIRSTDKLIF
CDR3 DNA: TGTGCTCTCCGACCTTCCTTCACTATGTGGGGGATACGCTCCACCGATAAACTCATCTTT
clone size: -
J gene: TRDJ1
V gene: TRDV1
D gene: TRDD3

CDR3 protein: CALGPLRTSWEIPDKLIF
CDR3 DNA: TGTGCTCTTGGACCCCTTCGGACGTCCTGGGAGATACCCGATAAACTCATCTTT
clone size: few
J gene: TRDJ1
V gene: TRDV1
D gene: -

CDR3 protein: CALGPRFPLTQYWGVYTDKLIF
CDR3 DNA: TGTGCTCTTGGACCCCGATTCCCCCTAACTCAATACTGGGGGGTGTACACCGATAAACTCATCTTT
clone size: -
J gene: TRDJ1
V gene: TRDV1
D gene: TRDD3

CDR3 protein: CACDTAEPSFPRGLIF
CDR3 DNA: TGTGCCTGTGACACCGCGGAGCCTTCGTTCCCTCGTGGACTCATCTTT
clone size: large
J gene: TRDJ1
V gene: TRDV2
D gene: -

CDR3 protein: CALGEQAFPLKYWGIRHTDKLIF
CDR3 DNA: TGTGCTCTTGGGGAACAGGCCTTCCCTCTTAAGTACTGGGGGATACGCCACACCGATAAACTCATCTTT
clone size: medium-sized
J gene: TRDJ1
V gene: TRDV1
D gene: TRDD3

CDR3 protein: CALGEPDLPLYWGIAPVLGDSPATDKLIF
CDR3 DNA: TGTGCTCTTGGGGAACCTGATTTGCCCCTGTACTGGGGGATAGCCCCTGTACTGGGGGATAGCCCCGCTACCGATAAACTCATCTTT
clone size: medium-sized
J gene: TRDJ1
V gene: TRDV1
D gene: TRDD3

CDR3 protein: CALGERIPGKRYTDKLIF
CDR3 DNA: TGTGCTCTTGGGGAACGAATTCCTGGAAAGCGGTACACCGATAAACTCATCTTT
clone size: medium-sized
J gene: TRDJ1
V gene: TRDV1
D gene: -

CDR3 protein: CAARAPRPSTVHGGFDTDKLIF
CDR3 DNA: TGTGCAGCAAGGGCCCCTAGGCCTTCCACCGTACATGGGGGATTCGACACCGATAAACTCATCTTT
clone size: medium-sized
J gene: TRDJ1
V gene: TRAV29/DV5
D gene: TRDD3

CDR3 protein: CAASSCWGIRRGGSKLIF
CDR3 DNA: TGTGCAGCAAGCAGTTGCTGGGGGATACGGAGGGGGGGTAGTAAACTCATCTTT
clone size: few
J gene: TRDJ1
V gene: TRAV29/DV5
D gene: TRDD3

CDR3 protein: CALGELWGVGDTPDKLIF
CDR3 DNA: TGTGCTCTTGGGGAACTTTGGGGGGTGGGGGATACTCCCGATAAACTCATCTTT
clone size: few
J gene: TRDJ1
V gene: TRDV1
D gene: TRDD3

CDR3 protein: CALGEVAFFWGIRSTDKLIF
CDR3 DNA: TGTGCTCTTGGGGAGGTGGCCTTCTTCTGGGGGATACGCTCCACCGATAAACTCATCTTT
clone size: few
J gene: TRDJ1
V gene: TRDV1
D gene: TRDD3

CDR3 protein: CAAKFPLTGGSTDKLIF
CDR3 DNA: TGTGCAGCAAAATTCCCCCTTACTGGGGGATCAACCGATAAACTCATCTTT
clone size: -
J gene: TRDJ1
V gene: TRAV29/DV5
D gene: TRDD3